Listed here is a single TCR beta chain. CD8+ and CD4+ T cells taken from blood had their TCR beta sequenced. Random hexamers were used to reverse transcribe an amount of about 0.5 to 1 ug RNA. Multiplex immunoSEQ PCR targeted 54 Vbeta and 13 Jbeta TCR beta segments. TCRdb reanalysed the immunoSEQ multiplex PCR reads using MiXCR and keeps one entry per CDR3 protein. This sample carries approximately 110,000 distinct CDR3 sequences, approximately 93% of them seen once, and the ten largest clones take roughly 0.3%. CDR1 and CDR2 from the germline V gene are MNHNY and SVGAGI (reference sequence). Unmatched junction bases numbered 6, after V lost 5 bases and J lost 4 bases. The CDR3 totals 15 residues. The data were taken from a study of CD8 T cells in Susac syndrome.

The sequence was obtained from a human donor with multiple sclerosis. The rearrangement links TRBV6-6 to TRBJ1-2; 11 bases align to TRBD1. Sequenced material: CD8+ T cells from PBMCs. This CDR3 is CASSTPGQGAYGYTF. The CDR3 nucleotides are TGTGCCAGCAGTACTCCCGGACAGGGGGCCTATGGCTACACCTTC.